The T cell receptor (beta chain) under discussion was sequenced for a study of blood T cell repertoires in COVID-19. Turning to the study itself: From T cells, B-cell-depleted T cells, or PBMCs came the material, which was cDNA or gDNA.

Method: immunoSEQ multiplex PCR; TCRdb's copy keeps in-frame clones and lacks some. The repertoire has around 170,000 clones, around 75% of them found once; the top ten carry around 14%. V dropped 6 bases and J dropped 3 bases, with 12 bases sitting between them. Germline CDR1 is MNHEY and CDR2 is SVGAGI. CDR3 length: 13 residues. This clone showed up many times. Sequenced sample: peripheral blood. V usage is TRBV6-5 and J usage is TRBJ2-7; D is perhaps TRBD1 (5 bases). This clonotype originated in an elderly woman with acute or convalescent COVID-19. The chain's CDR3 is CASRGRLHYEQYF. CDR3 nucleotide sequence: TGTGCCAGCAGGGGGCGCCTCCACTACGAGCAGTACTTC.